Only a few counts were recorded for the clone carrying this T cell receptor beta chain. TCRdb reprocessed the 5' RACE reads with MiXCR, giving one entry per CDR3 protein. Of about 120,000 distinct CDR3 sequences detected, about 12% appear once; the ten largest clones hold roughly 17%. As to time point: blood at routine non-recurrence follow-up after resection. Unsorted whole RNA samples from tumor, nontumor lung or frozen PBMC were sequenced. These data originate in a study of spatial heterogeneity in lung cancer. Losses at the gene ends were 6 bases for V and 2 bases for J; bases not matched to a gene: 15. The CDR3 runs to 17 residues. CDR1 and CDR2 (germline): MNHEY, SVGAGI.

This TCR was sampled from a male donor with early-stage non-small cell lung cancer. The J gene is TRBJ2-7, the V gene TRBV6-5; TRBD1 matches 8 bases. This sample comprised PBMCs, obtained at follow-up. The CDR3 DNA is TGTGCCAGCAGCCGGGCCCCCACAGGGGGAGGTACCTACGAGCAGTACTTC. It specifies CASSRAPTGGGTYEQYF.